The TCR beta chain under discussion was sequenced for a study of early T cells in non-severe SARS-CoV-2 infection (dated by TCRdb to the early 2020s). Study-wide context: Bulk RNA from unsorted whole blood was used for TCR sequencing, so alpha and beta chains could not be paired. Findings and caveats that apply to the study as a whole: VDJdb matching was skewed toward anti-spike CD8 responses and likely underestimated virus-specific expansions, missing private and CD4 specificities.

The study was a case-control design nested within a healthcare worker cohort in London, UK, with weekly nasopharyngeal swab PCR tests and blood sampling. Healthcare workers were recruited during the week of the UK lockdown, between 23 and 31 March 2020, and followed weekly for up to 16 weeks. The protocol used for the library was 5' RACE. The instrument was a NextSeq 500. Unique molecular identifiers were attached to individual cDNA molecules in the TCR library protocol so that sequencing error and PCR bias could be corrected. Both TCR alpha and beta chains were sequenced, and tight co-correlation was observed between alpha and beta sequence abundances in each sample. The source study handled its data this way. V gene, J gene and CDR3 annotation of TCR sequences was performed with Decombinator V4. Expanded TCRs were defined as changing significantly between any two time points under a Poisson model with p below 0.0001. TCR abundances were normalised to the total number of TCRs sequenced per sample and expressed as counts per million. TRAV1-2 paired with TRAJ12, TRAJ20 or TRAJ33 defined MAIT TCRs, while TRAV10 paired with TRAJ18 defined iNKT TCRs. VDJdb, accessed 1 November 2021, was searched for CMV, EBV and SARS-CoV-2 annotated TCRs, with TCRs annotated for multiple antigens excluded. TCRdb reran the public reads through fastp at Q25 and MiXCR, keeping productive beta chains. Each CDR3 protein appears once, grouped with its most common genes and DNA. These V and J calls derive from TCRdb rather than the authors' analysis. This sample is represented by tens of thousands of distinct CDR3 sequences; 10% to 12% of them were singletons. Approximately 12% of the sample rests with the top ten.

CDR1 and CDR2 were assigned from the germline V gene as SGHRS and YFSETQ. Including cysteine and phenylalanine, the CDR3 has 19 amino acids. CDR3 DNA only is kept here, 57 bases in frame from base 1. Unmatched junction bases come to 13, with V trimmed by 1 base and J by 3 bases. There are a few counts of this clonotype. Its antigen is unknown. No much larger clone exists at a distance of one base, and base qualities are not known. The starting material was whole blood, obtained at baseline. The V gene is TRBV5-1 and the J gene is TRBJ2-5, with TRBD2 identical over 12 junction bases. The TCR comes from an adult who was a healthcare worker with PCR-confirmed SARS-CoV-2 infection or an uninfected control (not recorded which). The CDR3 protein: CASSLPGTSGPPGKETQYF. The DNA sequence follows: TGCGCCAGCAGCTTGCCCGGGACTAGCGGGCCGCCTGGAAAAGAGACCCAGTACTTC.